This TCR beta chain was captured in a study of T cell repertoires in cytomegalovirus infection. Study as a whole: CMV infection together with matching HLA type was indicated by public TCR beta signatures.

TCRdb fed the reads into MiXCR, producing one record per CDR3 protein. Of 200,000 to 300,000 distinct CDR3 sequences in the sample, roughly an eighth were seen once. Trimming removed 5 bases from V and 12 bases from J, with 11 bases in between. Germline V lookup: CDR1 SEHNR, CDR2 FQNEAQ (reference sequence). The CDR3 has 11 residues. Many counts were recorded for this clonotype. Its target is unknown. Study findings and constraints: Summed frequency of shared TCR beta families picked out CMV carriers who also had the relevant HLA. Ex vivo, HLA-C-restricted CMV-specific TCR beta clonotypes prevailed over the rest of the response.

The chain recombines TRBV7-9 with TRBJ2-1; perhaps TRBD1 as D (6 bases). The sample taken for sequencing was PBMCs. The TCR originated in a human donor in good health (CMV status not recorded). Some clones in this sample may be carry-over from other donors' samples. The CDR3 spells CASSPGQRQFF. CDR3 sequence (DNA): TGTGCCAGCAGCCCAGGACAGAGGCAGTTCTTC.